The 29 T cell receptor beta chains below all came from one sample that was sequenced in a study of shared clonotypes between healthy human individuals. Here immunoSEQ multiplex PCR was the method, and the copy in TCRdb shows in-frame clones only, minus some. The sample shows 850,000 to 1,100,000 clones, approximately 80% of them seen only once. Material: memory CD4+ T cells from PBMCs. This sample's subset: CD45RA-negative fraction. Receptors were obtained from a man younger than 35 in good health. Some clones in this sample may be carry-over from other donors' samples.

This sequence joins TRBV29-1 and TRBJ2-1, with TRBD2 as a possible D gene (7 bases). CDR1 is SQVTM, CDR2 ANQGSEA, per germline. V was cut by 0 bases and J by 9 bases, with 21 bases left in between. CDR3 length: 16 amino acids. CDR3 in amino acids: CSVEEVRGGSRGEQFF. In DNA form, the CDR3 reads TGCAGCGTTGAAGAGGTGCGGGGCGGGAGCAGGGGTGAGCAGTTCTTC.

This rearrangement joins TRBV7-2 to TRBJ2-7; no clear D gene. This CDR3 has 12 amino acids. Looked up from germline, CDR1 is SGHTA and CDR2 is FQGNSA. Trimming stripped 11 bases from V and 4 bases from J, with 15 bases between. In nucleotides, the CDR3 is TGTGCCTCCGGTCCGGACCGATACGAGCAGTACTTC. Translation gives CASGPDRYEQYF.

The CDR3 is CASKGTQGGTEAFF. In DNA, the CDR3 is TGTGCCAGTAAGGGTACACAGGGAGGGACTGAAGCTTTCTTT. The rearrangement links TRBV19 to TRBJ1-1; D is possibly TRBD1 (6 bases). The V and J ends lost 7 bases and 5 bases respectively, with 17 bases between them. This CDR3 has 14 amino acids. Germline V gene lookup returns CDR1 LNHDA and CDR2 SQIVND (reference sequence). Variable domain in full (rest from reference TRBV19 and TRBJ1-1): DGGITQSPKYLFRKEGQNVTLSCEQNLNHDAMYWYRQDPGQGLRLIYYSQIVNDFQKGDIAEGYSVSREKKESFPLTVTSAQKNPTAFYLCASKGTQGGTEAFFGQGTRLTVV.

V usage is TRBV5-4 and J usage is TRBJ1-1; D is possibly TRBD1 (5 bases). Trimming removed 0 bases from V and 5 bases from J, with 11 bases in between. The CDR3 runs 14 residues. The germline CDR1 and CDR2 sequences are SGHNT and YYREEE (reference sequence). DNA of the CDR3: TGTGCCAGCAGCTTGGGGGACGGAGGGACTGAAGCTTTCTTT. It codes for CASSLGDGGTEAFF.

The chain employs TRBV28 and TRBJ1-2, with a possible D match to TRBD1 (6 bases). V was clipped by 2 bases and J by 6 bases, with 13 bases between them. From germline, CDR1 is MDHEN and CDR2 SYDVKM. The CDR3 runs to 14 residues. CDR3 nucleotide sequence: TGTGCCAGCAGTTTAATATCAGGGGACCATGGCTACACCTTC. Residues: CASSLISGDHGYTF.

This clone has only one observation. V gene TRBV10-2 combines with J gene TRBJ1-4, with 7 bases identical to TRBD1. The germline gives CDR1 WSHSY, CDR2 SAAADI. The CDR3 runs 14 residues. V was clipped by 6 bases and J by 8 bases; unmatched bases: 9. CDR3 DNA sequence: TGCGCCAGCAGGAAACAGGGGCTCGGCGAAAAACTGTTTTTT. Translating it yields CASRKQGLGEKLFF.

V gene TRBV15 combines with J gene TRBJ1-1; possible D gene TRBD1, 5 bases. Trimming removed 0 bases from V and 3 bases from J, with 8 bases in between. Germline values: CDR1 LNHNV, CDR2 YYDKDF (reference sequence). This CDR3 spans 14 amino acids. DNA for the CDR3: TGTGCCACCAGCAGAGATGTGGGGGACACTGAAGCTTTCTTT. Protein sequence: CATSRDVGDTEAFF.

The V and J genes are TRBV4-2 and TRBJ2-3; TRBD1 is a possible D gene (5 bases). From germline, CDR1 is LGHNA and CDR2 YNFKEQ. V was shortened by 4 bases and J by 0 bases, with 14 bases between the two germline ends. The CDR3 has 16 amino acids. The CDR3 nucleotides read TGTGCCAGCAGCCTCCAGGGCCCCCCCAGCACAGATACGCAGTATTTT. It specifies CASSLQGPPSTDTQYF.

This clone was detected a few times. The chain joins TRBV18 to TRBJ1-4; D not resolved. The CDR3 runs to 14 residues. V lost 2 bases to trimming and J lost 8 bases, with 12 bases between them. CDR1 and CDR2 from the germline V gene are KGHSH and LQKENI. As DNA, the CDR3 is TGTGCCAGCTCACCAACCTTGGTCTCGGAAAAACTGTTTTTT. It is translated as CASSPTLVSEKLFF.

This clone was detected once. This chain uses TRBV6-5 with TRBJ2-2; TRBD2 agrees at 13 bases. Trimming cost V 6 bases and J 5 bases; bases outside gene matches: 3. In germline, CDR1 is MNHEY, CDR2 SVGAGI. The CDR3 length is 15 residues. The CDR3 here is CASRGLAGKTGELFF. The CDR3 nucleotides are TGTGCCAGCAGGGGACTAGCGGGAAAGACCGGGGAGCTGTTTTTT.

A few counts support this clone. The likely explanation is a read error, given a far larger clone one base away. The chain recombines TRBV29-1 with TRBJ2-1, with 10 bases matching TRBD1. V gave up 6 bases and J gave up 6 bases; unmatched junction bases: 5. From germline, CDR1 is SQVTM and CDR2 ANQGSEA. The CDR3 is made up of 13 amino acids. CDR3 in DNA: TGCAGCGTCGGGACAGGGGTGGCCAATGAGCAGTTCTTC. Its protein is CSVGTGVANEQFF.

J is TRBJ2-5 and V is TRBV6-5; the D gene is possibly TRBD2 (6 bases). The CDR3 is 13 amino acids. The V end lost 10 bases, the J end lost 9 bases, and 21 bases lay between the germline ends. Germline CDR1 reads MNHEY; CDR2 reads SVGAGI. CDR3 coding DNA: TGTGCCACCACAACCCTAGCGACGGGGGCCCAGTACTTC. This translates into CATTTLATGAQYF.

The rearrangement uses TRBV28 and TRBJ2-7; 8 bases are a match to TRBD2. The V and J ends lost 7 bases and 2 bases, in that order; junction bases with no gene match: 7. In germline, CDR1 is MDHEN, CDR2 SYDVKM. The CDR3 totals 14 residues. This CDR3 reads CASTSGTRAYEQYF. The CDR3 DNA is TGTGCCAGCACCTCCGGGACTAGGGCCTACGAGCAGTACTTC.

This chain joins TRBV11-2 and TRBJ2-6, with 10 positions matching TRBD1. Looked up from germline, CDR1 is SGHAT and CDR2 is FQNNGV. This CDR3 is 18 amino acids long. Trimming at V came to 4 bases and at J to 3 bases, leaving 9 bases not matched to a gene. The CDR3 coding sequence is TGTGCCAGCAGCTCCGCCCGGGACAGGGGTTATGGGGCCAACGTCCTGACTTTC. The encoded protein is CASSSARDRGYGANVLTF.

The rearrangement joins TRBV7-6 to TRBJ2-5, with 9 bases fitting TRBD1. The CDR3 covers 14 residues. Per germline, CDR1 SGHVS and CDR2 FNYEAQ. V dropped 3 bases and J dropped 5; count of bases not matched to a gene: 4. CDR3 residues: CASSFTGGAETQYF. CDR3 sequence (DNA): TGTGCCAGCAGCTTCACAGGGGGCGCGGAGACCCAGTACTTC.

CDR3 in DNA: TGCAGCGTTGGACTGCAAGAGACCCAGTACTTC. Protein: CSVGLQETQYF. The gene calls are TRBV29-1 and TRBJ2-5, with D unresolved. CDR3 size: 11 residues. Per the germline V gene, CDR1 is SQVTM and CDR2 is ANQGSEA. V was cut by 4 bases and J by 2 bases, with 5 bases left in between.

Comments on this clone: Possible read error: a much larger clone is one base away. The chain recombines TRBV7-9 with TRBJ1-4, with 10 bases fitting TRBD1. Germline values: CDR1 SEHNR, CDR2 FQNEAQ (reference sequence). Trimming removed 5 bases from V and 8 bases from J; junction bases left unmatched: 5. The CDR3 extends over 14 amino acids. The CDR3, as DNA: TGTGCCAGCAGCCAGGACAGGGGGAGGGAAAAACTGTTTTTT. Residues: CASSQDRGREKLFF.

V is TRBV6-5 and J is TRBJ2-2, with 9 positions matching TRBD1. In germline, CDR1 is MNHEY, CDR2 SVGAGI. The CDR3 runs to 15 residues. V lost 6 bases and J lost 3; bases outside the gene matches: 5. This CDR3 reads CASRTTGGDTGELFF. CDR3 sequence (DNA): TGTGCCAGCAGGACGACAGGGGGGGACACCGGGGAGCTGTTTTTT.

The chain carries TRBV19 and TRBJ2-1, with 15 positions matching TRBD2. Germline lookup yields CDR1 LNHDA and CDR2 SQIVND (reference sequence). After removal of 5 bases from V and 15 bases from J, the junction contained 11 bases not matched to a gene. The CDR3 totals 15 residues. The CDR3 protein is CASSPRTSGRAEWFF. The CDR3 DNA sequence: TGTGCCAGTAGTCCTCGGACTAGCGGGAGGGCCGAATGGTTCTTC.

The chain has TRBV5-4 and TRBJ1-1; D may be TRBD1 (5 bases). CDR3 length equals 16 residues. Germline values: CDR1 SGHNT, CDR2 YYREEE (reference sequence). V was clipped by 4 bases and J by 0 bases, with 16 bases between them. The CDR3: CASSPAGAGMNTEAFF. The CDR3 region has the DNA TGTGCCAGCAGCCCGGCCGGAGCAGGGATGAACACTGAAGCTTTCTTT.

Of note for this clone: Other nucleotide sequences in the sample specify the same CDR3. The J gene is TRBJ1-2, the V gene TRBV25-1; D ambiguous. Germline CDR1 is MGHDK and CDR2 is SYGVNS. CDR3 length: 13 residues. The V gene lost 3 bases and the J gene lost 2 bases, with 7 bases spanning the gap. CDR3 sequence reads: CASSEGLNYGYTF. The CDR3 DNA reads TGTGCCAGCAGTGAGGGGTTGAACTATGGCTACACCTTC.

The chain joins TRBV5-1 to TRBJ1-2; D not resolved. This CDR3 is 13 amino acids long. The ends were cut back, 0 bases at V and 6 bases at J, with 9 bases in the middle. Germline-derived CDR1 and CDR2 are SGHRS and YFSETQ. The CDR3 DNA sequence: TGCGCCAGCAGCTTGGGAATGGAAAATGGCTACACCTTC. Residues: CASSLGMENGYTF. The full variable domain, its missing parts supplied by reference TRBV5-1 and TRBJ1-2, is KAGVTQTPRYLIKTRGQQVTLSCSPISGHRSVSWYQQTPGQGLQFLFEYFSETQRNKGNFPGRFSGRQFSNSRSEMNVSTLELGDSALYLCASSLGMENGYTFGSGTRLTVV.

The rearrangement joins TRBV30 to TRBJ1-1, with 9 bases matching TRBD1. This CDR3 is 17 amino acids long. Germline CDR1 is GTSNPN and CDR2 is SVGIG (reference sequence). V gave up 0 bases and J gave up 7 bases; unmatched junction bases: 15. In DNA form, the CDR3 reads TGTGCCTGGAGTGTAATTTGGGGGACAGGGTCCACCGGTGAAGCTTTCTTT. Translating it yields CAWSVIWGTGSTGEAFF.

The chain combines TRBV28 with TRBJ2-4; perhaps TRBD2 as D (5 bases). The germline V gene has CDR1 MDHEN and CDR2 SYDVKM. The V end was cut by 4 bases, the J end by 6 bases, with 16 bases between. The CDR3 has 15 residues. This CDR3 is CASSSPGELPNIQYF. The CDR3 DNA is TGTGCCAGCAGTTCCCCTGGGGAGCTCCCAAACATTCAGTACTTC.

A remark on this clone: A much larger clone is a single base away; this may be a read error. V is TRBV5-5 and J is TRBJ2-5; 14 nucleotides match TRBD2. Unmatched junction bases numbered 3, after V lost 4 bases and J lost 4 bases. This CDR3 has 15 residues. CDR1 and CDR2 from the germline V gene are SGHKS and YYEKEE (reference sequence). CDR3 nucleotides: TGTGCCAGCAGCACCGGGACTAGCGGGAGAGAGACCCAGTACTTC. This encodes CASSTGTSGRETQYF.

The gene calls are TRBV5-1 and TRBJ2-7; 7 bases align to TRBD1. CDR3 size: 14 residues. Germline V lookup: CDR1 SGHRS, CDR2 YFSETQ. Trimming took 5 bases from V and 5 from J; bases not matched to a gene: 10. The CDR3 nucleotides read TGCGCCAGCAGGTTCCGACAGGGTGCCCACGAGCAGTACTTC. It encodes CASRFRQGAHEQYF.

The J gene is TRBJ1-5, the V gene TRBV6-5; TRBD1 might be the D (5 bases). The V gene lost 8 bases and the J gene lost 7 bases, with 21 bases spanning the gap. The CDR3 contains 15 residues. Germline V gene data show CDR1 as MNHEY and CDR2 as SVGAGI. The DNA for the CDR3 is TGTGCCAGCGCCCCTAGGGCGGCCCGGGGGCAGCCCCAGCATTTT. This codes for CASAPRAARGQPQHF.

V is TRBV7-6 and J is TRBJ2-3, with D tentatively TRBD2 (6 bases). Per the germline V gene, CDR1 is SGHVS and CDR2 is FNYEAQ. There are 14 residues in the CDR3. Trimming removed 5 bases from V and 4 bases from J, with 13 bases in between. The CDR3 sequence is CASSPWGDSDTQYF. The DNA for the CDR3 is TGTGCCAGCAGCCCGTGGGGGGACTCAGATACGCAGTATTTT.

The gene calls are TRBV21-1 and TRBJ1-1; the table's D call, TRBD1, was not checked against the DNA. TRBV21-1 is designated a pseudogene. The CDR3 is 15 amino acids. The CDR3 DNA follows: TGTGCCAGCAGCAAATCCAGACACCTGAACACTGAAGCTTTCTTT. This sequence encodes CASSKSRHLNTEAFF.